The clone carrying this T cell receptor (beta chain) occurred once. Its target is not known. The data derive from a study of cytomegalovirus exposure and HLA in healthy donors. Although they were nominally healthy when sampled, donors likely had unrecorded immune exposures. PCR involved 60 Vbeta and 13 Jbeta primers. The repertoire was sequenced with immunoSEQ multiplex PCR; TCRdb's copy has only in-frame clones and lacks some. This table has over 150,000 clones, 82% appearing once. Study-level results: Looking again later, the authors saw that most CMV-associated TCR beta chains seemed HLA-restricted.

V gave up 4 bases and J gave up 3 bases; unmatched junction bases: 7. Germline V CDR1 and CDR2: LGHNA, YNFKEQ. The CDR3 sequence is 16 residues long. The chain combines TRBV4-2 with TRBJ1-4; 8 bases line up with TRBD1. Sequences were obtained from PBMCs. The sequence was obtained from a boy aged 2 to 10 in good health and CMV-seronegative. The CDR3 bases are TGTGCCAGCAGCCCGCGCGACAGGGGTCCTAATGAAAAACTGTTTTTT. Amino acids: CASSPRDRGPNEKLFF.